Listed here are 19 T cell receptor beta chains from one sample, sequenced in a study of blood T cell repertoires in COVID-19. Sequenced by immunoSEQ multiplex PCR; TCRdb stores in-frame clones only, minus some. In the table there are approximately 55,000 clones, roughly 91% of which are singletons. The sequenced sample consisted of peripheral blood. The receptors were sampled from a man aged 45-65 years with active COVID-19.

CDR3 loop: CASRAGGRGNTIYF. CDR3 bases: TGTGCCAGCAGGGCGGGTGGCCGAGGAAACACCATATATTTT. The chain couples TRBV11-2 to TRBJ1-3; D gene uncertain. V dropped 6 bases and J dropped 4 bases, with 13 bases sitting between them. CDR3 length: 14 residues. Germline CDR1 and CDR2: SGHAT and FQNNGV.

V and J are TRBV3-1 (or the pseudogene TRBV3-2) and TRBJ2-5; D might be TRBD2 (6 bases). There are 15 residues in the CDR3. Between the trimmed V and J ends, which lost 4 bases and 5 bases, there was a span of 17 bases. The germline gives CDR1 LGHDT, CDR2 YNNKEL (reference sequence). The CDR3 DNA sequence: TGTGCCAGCAGCCTCCCCCGACTAGGGGAGGAGACCCAGTACTTC. Translation gives CASSLPRLGEETQYF.

The chain couples TRBV19 to TRBJ1-5, with D maybe TRBD1 (5 bases). V dropped 3 bases and J dropped 1 base, with 10 bases sitting between them. CDR1 and CDR2 (germline): LNHDA, SQIVND (reference sequence). The length of the CDR3 is 15 residues. The CDR3, as DNA: TGTGCCAGTAGTATTGTCAGGGCGAGCAATCAGCCCCAGCATTTT. It is translated as CASSIVRASNQPQHF. The full variable domain, its missing parts supplied by reference TRBV19 and TRBJ1-5, is DGGITQSPKYLFRKEGQNVTLSCEQNLNHDAMYWYRQDPGQGLRLIYYSQIVNDFQKGDIAEGYSVSREKKESFPLTVTSAQKNPTAFYLCASSIVRASNQPQHFGDGTRLSIL.

The V call is TRBV2, the J call TRBJ2-5; tentative D call: TRBD2 (6 bases). Germline CDR1 is SNHLY and CDR2 is FYNNEI. The CDR3 sequence is 14 residues long. Deletions cut 2 bases from V and 4 bases from J, with 11 bases between. The DNA of the CDR3 is TGTGCCAGCAGTGAAAGGGTGGGACTAGAGACCCAGTACTTC. Its protein is CASSERVGLETQYF.

The chain recombines TRBV7-9 with TRBJ2-5, with D tentatively TRBD2 (6 bases). CDR1 and CDR2 (germline): SEHNR, FQNEAQ (reference sequence). This CDR3 region has 15 residues. V shed 3 bases and J shed 9 bases, with 20 bases lying between them. The CDR3 is CASSLVRPYLAAQYF. CDR3 nucleotide sequence: TGTGCCAGCAGCTTGGTCAGACCATATTTAGCGGCCCAGTACTTC.

This clone was observed once. The gene calls are TRBV5-8 and TRBJ2-3, with 10 bases matching TRBD2. The CDR3 spans 15 residues. Germline V gene sequence: CDR1 SGHTS, CDR2 YDEGEE. The ends lost 1 base at V and 2 bases at J; junction bases unmatched: 1. The CDR3 protein is CASSLSGRDTDTQYF. Written as DNA, the CDR3 is TGTGCCAGCAGCTTGAGCGGGAGGGACACAGATACGCAGTATTTT.

This clone turned up a few times. This chain links TRBV19 with TRBJ2-1, with 9 bases lining up with TRBD1. The V segment lost 7 bases and the J segment 10 bases; nucleotides outside the gene matches: 8. The germline V gene encodes CDR1 LNHDA and CDR2 SQIVND (reference sequence). The length of the CDR3 is 13 residues. For the CDR3, the DNA is TGTGCCAGTATGGGGACAGGGAAAGAGGAGCAGTTCTTC. Translated, it gives CASMGTGKEEQFF.

The chain is built from TRBV3-1 (or the pseudogene TRBV3-2) and TRBJ1-2; D perhaps matches TRBD1 (6 bases). V was trimmed by 1 base and J by 6 bases, leaving 15 bases between them. Germline V gene data show CDR1 as LGHDT and CDR2 as YNNKEL (reference sequence). This CDR3 has 15 residues. CDR3: CASSQGISRGDGYTF. CDR3 DNA sequence: TGTGCCAGCAGCCAAGGGATAAGCAGGGGAGATGGCTACACCTTC.

The gene calls are TRBV7-6 and TRBJ2-3, with 10 nucleotides matching TRBD2. The CDR3 length is 16 residues. The trim removed 1 base at V and 6 bases at J, leaving 7 bases unmatched. From germline, CDR1 is SGHVS and CDR2 FNYEAQ. CDR3 in amino acids: CASSLVAGGLLDTQYF. The CDR3 nucleotides are TGTGCCAGCAGCTTAGTAGCGGGGGGACTCTTGGATACGCAGTATTTT. The variable domain in full, with the rest retrieved from reference TRBV7-6 and TRBJ2-3, is GAGVSQSPRYKVTKRGQDVALRCDPISGHVSLYWYRQALGQGPEFLTYFNYEAQQDKSGLPNDRFSAERPEGSISTLTIQRTEQRDSAMYRCASSLVAGGLLDTQYFGPGTRLTVL.

The chain uses TRBV6-1 and TRBJ2-7; D is perhaps TRBD2 (6 bases). Looked up from germline, CDR1 is MNHNS and CDR2 is SASEGT. CDR3 length equals 13 residues. V was trimmed by 2 bases and J by 1 base, leaving 6 bases between them. The CDR3 sequence is CASSERGSYEQYF. The CDR3 nucleotides are TGTGCCAGCAGTGAACGGGGGTCCTACGAGCAGTACTTC.

CDR3 protein: CASSEFAGTYNEQFF. The CDR3 DNA reads TGTGCCAGCAGTGAATTCGCGGGGACCTACAATGAGCAGTTCTTC. This chain uses TRBV6-1 with TRBJ2-1; D possibly corresponds to TRBD2 (6 bases). The V end lost 2 bases, the J end lost 2 bases, and 10 bases lay between the germline ends. This CDR3 has 15 residues. Germline V gene data show CDR1 as MNHNS and CDR2 as SASEGT.

The rearrangement links TRBV7-2 to TRBJ1-1; D possibly corresponds to TRBD1 (6 bases). CDR1 SGHTA and CDR2 FQGNSA come from the germline V gene. This CDR3 contains 17 residues. Trimming pared 2 bases from V and 2 bases from J, leaving 18 bases between. CDR3 bases: TGTGCCAGCAGCTTATCAACAGGGAGTGCTAGAAACACTGAAGCTTTCTTT. Translation gives CASSLSTGSARNTEAFF.

This clone was counted between two and nine times. The DNA of the CDR3 is TGTGCCAGCAGCCACTACCGGACAGGGAAGCCCTACGAGCAGTACTTC. The encoded protein is CASSHYRTGKPYEQYF. J is TRBJ2-7 and V is TRBV5-6; 8 nucleotides match TRBD1. The CDR3 covers 16 residues. The germline V gene has CDR1 SGHDT and CDR2 YYEEEE. J lost 2 bases, V lost 4 bases, and 11 bases had no gene match.

The chain is built from TRBV10-3 and TRBJ1-1; the match to TRBD1 covers 11 bases. After removal of 5 bases from V and 5 bases from J, the junction contained 4 bases not matched to a gene. Germline CDR1 is ENHRY and CDR2 is SYGVKD. The CDR3 extends over 14 amino acids. The CDR3 DNA is TGTGCCATCAGTTCGGGGGACAGGGGGACTGAAGCTTTCTTT. It codes for CAISSGDRGTEAFF.

This clone has more than one count but fewer than ten. V gene TRBV4-1 combines with J gene TRBJ1-2, with TRBD1 matching over 10 bases. CDR3 length equals 16 residues. The J segment lost 3 bases and the V segment lost 2 bases, leaving 6 bases of the junction unmatched. Per germline, CDR1 MGHRA and CDR2 YSYEKL. CDR3 nucleotides: TGCGCCAGCAGCCAACTCGGGACAGGGGAATACTATGGCTACACCTTC. Translation gives CASSQLGTGEYYGYTF.

The chain has TRBV4-2 and TRBJ2-3; possibly TRBD2 for D (6 bases). From germline, CDR1 is LGHNA and CDR2 YNFKEQ. The CDR3 spans 15 residues. Trimming left V 4 bases short and J 1 base short, with 12 bases between. CDR3 in DNA: TGTGCCAGCAGCCCTGCTAGCGTCGGCACAGATACGCAGTATTTT. This encodes CASSPASVGTDTQYF.

The chain couples TRBV6-5 to TRBJ2-7; D uncertain. There are 13 residues in the CDR3. The V gene lost 7 bases and the J gene lost 5 bases, with 15 bases spanning the gap. The V gene's germline CDR1 is MNHEY and CDR2 SVGAGI. The CDR3 loop reads CASTISPPDEQYF. The CDR3 nucleotides read TGTGCCAGCACCATATCCCCACCGGACGAGCAGTACTTC.

The V gene is TRBV19, the J gene TRBJ2-5, with 7 bases matching TRBD1. The germline CDR1 and CDR2 sequences are LNHDA and SQIVND (reference sequence). CDR3 size: 13 residues. V trimming: 3 bases; J trimming: 5 bases; junction bases outside the gene matches: 3. CDR3 nucleotides: TGTGCCAGTAGTATGACAGGGTTGGAGACCCAGTACTTC. Its protein is CASSMTGLETQYF.

The J gene is TRBJ1-6, the V gene TRBV27; 8 bases are a match to TRBD1. Germline V gene sequence: CDR1 MNHEY, CDR2 SMNVEV (reference sequence). With 3 bases clipped from V and 7 bases from J, the junction kept 8 bases outside the gene matches. The CDR3 extends over 16 amino acids. The CDR3 region is CASSFGQGVSNSPLHF. CDR3 in DNA: TGTGCCAGCAGTTTCGGACAGGGTGTTTCGAATTCACCCCTCCACTTT.